A selection of T cell receptor beta chains follows, all from one sample in a study of cytotoxic CD8 clonotypes in ibrutinib-treated CLL. TCRdb's copy holds only in-frame clones and misses some; the assay was immunoSEQ multiplex PCR. The sample records 90,000 to 95,000 clones, around 77% being singletons. The input for sequencing was PBMCs, taken after 24 months of ibrutinib treatment. These receptors all come from a human donor with chronic lymphocytic leukemia. The CDR3 runs from the conserved cysteine through the conserved F or W. D genes are given only for firm matches. Expanded clones get a size class; other rows say once, few or many, or leave the size out.

>-|TRBJ2-7|13|-|TRBV19
TGTGCCAGTAGTTCCCGGGACTCATACGAGCAGTACTTC
CASSSRDSYEQYF
>-|TRBJ1-2|14|-|TRBV7-8
TGTGCCAGCAGCCCGGGGACATACAACTATGGCTACACCTTC
CASSPGTYNYGYTF
>TRBD2|TRBJ2-1|13|-|TRBV7-2
TGTGCCAGCAGCTTCCAGCGGGGAATCGAGCAGTTCTTC
CASSFQRGIEQFF
>-|TRBJ2-5|16|-|TRBV9
TGTGCCAGCAGCAGGGGGGACCCTGGCGGGGTAGAGACCCAGTACTTC
CASSRGDPGGVETQYF
>-|TRBJ2-4|18|-|TRBV6-1
TGTGCCAGCAGTGGATCGGGGATGTCTACTTTAGCCAAAAACATTCAGTACTTC
CASSGSGMSTLAKNIQYF
>-|TRBJ1-6|14|few|TRBV5-6
TGTGCCAGCAGCTTGAGCCGGGAATATGGGCCCCTCCACTTT
CASSLSREYGPLHF
>-|TRBJ2-6|14|-|TRBV6-1
TGTGCCAGCACCTCGACAGGAGGGGCCAACGTCCTGACTTTC
CASTSTGGANVLTF
>TRBD1|TRBJ1-5|16|-|TRBV27
TGTGCCAGCAGTTCGGGACAGGGGGTTAGCAATCAGCCCCAGCATTTT
CASSSGQGVSNQPQHF
>TRBD1|TRBJ2-1|15|-|TRBV5-4
TGTGCCAGCAGCCTGGGGGGGACAGGGGATGCTGAGCAGTTCTTC
CASSLGGTGDAEQFF
>-|TRBJ2-1|15|-|TRBV6-1
TGTGCCAGCAGTGGAGCGAGGGGCCGATACAATGAGCAGTTCTTC
CASSGARGRYNEQFF
>TRBD1|TRBJ2-7|15|-|TRBV6-1
TGTGCCAGCAGTGAAGCAGGGACAGGGGGCTACGAGCAGTACTTC
CASSEAGTGGYEQYF
>-|TRBJ2-5|14|-|TRBV4-1
TGCGCCAGCAGCCAAGTCGGTGTGCAAGAGACCCAGTACTTC
CASSQVGVQETQYF
>-|TRBJ1-1|13|-|TRBV29-1
TGCAGCGTTGCTCCTAAAAGGAACACTGAAGCTTTCTTT
CSVAPKRNTEAFF
>-|TRBJ1-4|10|-|TRBV28
TGTGCCACCGGCCGTGAAAAACTGTTTTTT
CATGREKLFF
>-|TRBJ2-3|14|-|TRBV5-1
TGCGCCAGCAGCTTGGCACAAAGCACAGATACGCAGTATTTT
CASSLAQSTDTQYF
>-|TRBJ1-2|15|few|TRBV4-2
TGTGCCAGCAGCCAACAGACGACAGGCGGCTATGGCTACACCTTC
CASSQQTTGGYGYTF
>-|TRBJ1-1|14|-|TRBV7-9
TGTGCCAGCAGCCCCGACGGGGGTAACACTGAAGCTTTCTTT
CASSPDGGNTEAFF
>TRBD1|TRBJ1-2|13|-|TRBV5-6
TGTGCCAGCAGCTTGAACAGGGGGCATGGCTACACCTTC
CASSLNRGHGYTF
>TRBD1|TRBJ1-6|13|-|TRBV2
TGTGCCAGCAAGGGGACAGGGGATTCACCCCTCCACTTT
CASKGTGDSPLHF
>-|TRBJ1-3|13|-|TRBV27
TGTGCCAGCGGAACAGGGTGGGGAAACACCATATATTTT
CASGTGWGNTIYF
>TRBD1|TRBJ2-7|15|-|TRBV6-6
TGTGCCAGCAGTTACTCCGGGACAGGGCCCTACGAGCAGTACTTC
CASSYSGTGPYEQYF
>-|TRBJ2-7|18|-|TRBV21-1
TGTGCCAGCAGCAAGCCCACCCGGGGGGGGGACAAGCACTACGAGCAGTACTTC
CASSKPTRGGDKHYEQYF
>TRBD2|TRBJ2-3|15|-|TRBV6-1
TGTGCCAGCAGGGCGACTAGCGGACACACAGATACGCAGTATTTT
CASRATSGHTDTQYF
>-|TRBJ2-1|12|many|TRBV9
TGTGCCAGCAGCGCGGCGGGACTGGCGCAGTTCTTC
CASSAAGLAQFF
>TRBD1|TRBJ1-6|16|few|TRBV6-6
TGTGCCAGCAGATGGGACAGGGGGATTCATAATTCACCCCTCCACTTT
CASRWDRGIHNSPLHF
>-|TRBJ1-2|14|-|TRBV6-5
TGTGCCAGCAGTACCTCTCACCGGGAGGGTGGCTACACCTTC
CASSTSHREGGYTF
>TRBD1|TRBJ2-1|15|-|TRBV6-5
TGTGCCAGCACTCCATGGGGGACAGGCTACAATGAGCAGTTCTTC
CASTPWGTGYNEQFF
>TRBD2|TRBJ2-1|16|-|TRBV9
TGTGCCAGCAGCCCCAAACTAGCGGGGGGTTCAAATGAGCAGTTCTTC
CASSPKLAGGSNEQFF
>TRBD1|TRBJ2-3|15|-|TRBV19
TGTGCCAGTAGCCCCCAGGGACAGGGTGCAGATACGCAGTATTTT
CASSPQGQGADTQYF
>TRBD1|TRBJ2-5|15|-|TRBV6-5
TGTGCCAGCAGTCTTCTAGGACAGGGGATAGAGACCCAGTACTTC
CASSLLGQGIETQYF
>TRBD2|TRBJ2-5|15|-|TRBV6-1
TGTGCCAGCAGCCGACTAGCGGGGACTCAAGAGACCCAGTACTTC
CASSRLAGTQETQYF
>TRBD1|TRBJ2-3|14|-|TRBV6-1
TGTGCCAGCAGAAAACAGGGGGCAGGGGATACGCAGTATTTT
CASRKQGAGDTQYF
>TRBD1|TRBJ2-5|14|-|TRBV5-4
TGTGCCAGCAGCTTGGGTACAGGGGTAGAGACCCAGTACTTC
CASSLGTGVETQYF
>-|TRBJ2-7|17|-|TRBV5-4
TGTGCCAGCAGCCCAGAAATCGGGAGCCCCCTCTCCTACGAGCAGTACTTC
CASSPEIGSPLSYEQYF
>-|TRBJ2-7|14|-|TRBV27
TGTGCCAGCGGCCCCCCAGGAGTAGTGTACGAGCAGTACTTC
CASGPPGVVYEQYF
>-|TRBJ1-1|14|few|TRBV9
TGTGCCAGCAGCGTAGCGAGCACGAACACTGAAGCTTTCTTT
CASSVASTNTEAFF
>-|TRBJ2-1|13|-|TRBV10-2
TGCGCCAGCAGTGAGACTCGCTACAATGAGCAGTTCTTC
CASSETRYNEQFF
>-|TRBJ2-7|15|few|TRBV18
TGTGCCAGCTCACTAACCGGTGGACAGAACTACGAGCAGTACTTC
CASSLTGGQNYEQYF
>-|TRBJ1-2|13|-|TRBV25-1
TGTGCCAGCAGTGTCTCCAACAACTATGGCTACACCTTC
CASSVSNNYGYTF
>-|TRBJ2-4|17|-|TRBV5-6
TGTGCCAGCAGCTTGGTCAATGGAGAAATAGCCAAAAACATTCAGTACTTC
CASSLVNGEIAKNIQYF
>-|TRBJ2-7|13|-|TRBV7-9
TGTGCCAGCAGCTCCCAGGATGGCCTGGGGCAGTACTTC
CASSSQDGLGQYF
>-|TRBJ2-7|14|-|TRBV27
TGTGCCAGCAGCAGTAGCGGAAGCTCCTACGAGCAGTACTTC
CASSSSGSSYEQYF
>TRBD1|TRBJ2-1|14|-|TRBV6-4
TGTGCCAGCAGTGACTGGGGACAGAACAATGAGCAGTTCTTC
CASSDWGQNNEQFF
>TRBD1|TRBJ2-2|14|-|TRBV7-6
TGTGCCAGCAGCCCGACAGGGGGCACCGGGGAGCTGTTTTTT
CASSPTGGTGELFF
>-|TRBJ2-7|13|-|TRBV7-3
TGTGCCAGCAGCCCACGGGGAGCGGGCGAGCAGTACTTC
CASSPRGAGEQYF
>TRBD2|TRBJ2-3|16|-|TRBV5-1
TGCGCCAGCAGCCGAATAGTGGGACTAGTTACAGATACGCAGTATTTT
CASSRIVGLVTDTQYF
>TRBD1|TRBJ1-2|14|many|TRBV4-2
TGTGCCAGCAGCTCAGCAGGACAGGGTTATGGCTACACCTTC
CASSSAGQGYGYTF
>TRBD1|TRBJ1-5|16|-|TRBV28
TGTGCCAGCAGTGCACAGGGGGCGTTAGGCAATCAGCCCCAGCATTTT
CASSAQGALGNQPQHF
>-|TRBJ1-4|15|few|TRBV14
TGTGCCAGCAGCAACGGTGGGACGCACGGTGAAAAACTGTTTTTT
CASSNGGTHGEKLFF
>-|TRBJ2-7|14|few|TRBV4-1
TGCGCCAGCAGCCAAGAAGTTAGATCCAACGAGCAGTACTTC
CASSQEVRSNEQYF
>-|TRBJ1-1|15|-|TRBV29-1
TGCAGCGTTGAGGCAGGCCAGGGCGCGGGCACTGAAGCTTTCTTT
CSVEAGQGAGTEAFF
>-|TRBJ2-2|14|-|TRBV18
TGTGCCAGCTCACCACAGAAGCTGACCGGGGAGCTGTTTTTT
CASSPQKLTGELFF
>TRBD1|TRBJ1-1|15|-|TRBV19
TGTGCCAGTAGTATTTCTCTGACAGGGACCACTGAAGCTTTCTTT
CASSISLTGTTEAFF
>-|TRBJ2-6|15|-|TRBV6-1
TGTGCCAGCAGTTCGCAGGGGTCTGGGGCCAACGTCCTGACTTTC
CASSSQGSGANVLTF
>-|TRBJ1-5|14|once|TRBV28
TGTGCCAGCAGCTTAATAAGGGAGGGCCAGCCCCAGCATTTT
CASSLIREGQPQHF
>-|TRBJ1-5|16|-|TRBV30
TGTGCCTGGAGTGCCTGGACTTCGCCGGGGAATCAGCCCCAGCATTTT
CAWSAWTSPGNQPQHF
>-|TRBJ1-2|13|-|TRBV2
TGTGCCAGCAGGGGCACCTCTAACTATGGCTACACCTTC
CASRGTSNYGYTF